This T cell receptor (beta chain) was sequenced in a study of blood T cell repertoires in COVID-19. Study information: Samples representing acute and convalescent COVID-19 were sourced from the United States, Italy and Spain. In each case, the material was cDNA or gDNA derived from T cells, B-cell-depleted T cells, or PBMCs.

With V trimmed by 6 bases and J by 5 bases, 14 bases remained unmatched. CDR1 SNHLY and CDR2 FYNNEI come from the germline V gene. The CDR3 has 16 residues. Authors' analysis steps: Researchers report that nucleated cell counts were estimated from reference gene primer amplification. Measured with immunoSEQ multiplex PCR; TCRdb has only the in-frame clones, and not every one. The V and J calls and clone size were taken over from that table, and D and trimming were inferred from the DNA. The sample has some 45,000 clones, roughly 87% seen once; the top ten hold 15% to 17%. Sequenced material: peripheral blood. The sequence was collected from a man aged 60-69 years with active COVID-19. This chain uses TRBV2 with TRBJ2-7; TRBD2 matches at 9 bases. The CDR3 DNA sequence: TGTGCCAGCAGCGTCCAGGGGCTAGCGGGAAGTCACGAGCAGTACTTC. This encodes CASSVQGLAGSHEQYF.